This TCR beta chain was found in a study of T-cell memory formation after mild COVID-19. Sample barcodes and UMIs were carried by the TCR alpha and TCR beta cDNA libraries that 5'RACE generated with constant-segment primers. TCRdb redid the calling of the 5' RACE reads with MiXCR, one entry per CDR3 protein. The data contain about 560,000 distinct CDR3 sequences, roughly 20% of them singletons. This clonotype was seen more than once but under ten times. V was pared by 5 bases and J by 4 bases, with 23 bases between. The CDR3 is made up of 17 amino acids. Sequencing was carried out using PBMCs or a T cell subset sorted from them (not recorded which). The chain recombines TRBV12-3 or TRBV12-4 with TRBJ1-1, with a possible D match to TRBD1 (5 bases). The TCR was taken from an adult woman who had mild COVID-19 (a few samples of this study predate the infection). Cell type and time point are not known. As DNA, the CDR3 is TGTGCCAGCAGTCAAGACAGCTGGACACGGGCGTCCACTGAAGCTTTCTTT. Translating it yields CASSQDSWTRASTEAFF.